This is a list of T cell receptor beta chains from one sample in a study of T cell responses to AZD1222 COVID-19 vaccine. The method was immunoSEQ multiplex PCR; TCRdb's version includes in-frame clones alone and lacks a portion of them. This sample has 100,000 or so clones; around nine tenths occur once, and the top ten carry around 10%. The starting material was peripheral blood, obtained on day 0 of AZD1222 vaccination. Receptor source: an adult in good health. The CDR3 runs from the conserved cysteine through the conserved F or W. Fields, in order: D gene, J gene, clone size, V gene, CDR3 length, CDR3 DNA, CDR3 protein. A D gene is named only where the DNA matches it firmly. Rows may omit the clone size; those that give it use once, few, many or a size class.

>NA|TRBJ2-7|NA|TRBV11-2|15
TGTGCCAGCAGCTTAGAAGCAGCAGGAACCTACGAGCAGTACTTC
CASSLEAAGTYEQYF
>NA|TRBJ2-7|NA|TRBV3-1/TRBV3-2|15
TGTGCCAGCAGCCATACTAGGGACCCGCCCTACGAGCAGTACTTC
CASSHTRDPPYEQYF
>TRBD1|TRBJ2-2|NA|TRBV19|14
TGTGCCAGTCTCCGGGACAGTAACACCGGGGAGCTGTTTTTT
CASLRDSNTGELFF
>TRBD1|TRBJ1-5|NA|TRBV18|17
TGTGCCAGCTCACATCTCGGCCGGACAGGTAGTAATCAGCCCCAGCATTTT
CASSHLGRTGSNQPQHF
>NA|TRBJ2-1|NA|TRBV5-4|15
TGTGCCAGCAGCCCGGGGAGTCAGGTTTGGAATGAGCAGTTCTTC
CASSPGSQVWNEQFF
>NA|TRBJ2-7|few|TRBV19|15
TGTGCCAGTAGTATAGGAGGGGGCGGACTAGACGAGCAGTACTTC
CASSIGGGGLDEQYF
>NA|TRBJ2-7|NA|TRBV7-8|15
TGTGCCAGCAGCTTATCGACAGTACCCTCCTACGAGCAGTACTTC
CASSLSTVPSYEQYF
>TRBD1|TRBJ1-2|NA|TRBV7-8|14
TGTGCCAGCAGCTTAGGACAGGGTCCGGGGGGCTACACCTTC
CASSLGQGPGGYTF
>NA|TRBJ1-2|few|TRBV9|13
TGTGCCAGCAGCGTCCGACAGGAGGATGGCTACACCTTC
CASSVRQEDGYTF
>TRBD1|TRBJ1-1|NA|TRBV29-1|13
TGCAGCGATAACAGGGGATCGAGCCCTGAAGCTTTCTTT
CSDNRGSSPEAFF
>NA|TRBJ2-7|NA|TRBV3-1/TRBV3-2|14
TGTGCCAGCAGCCGGGAGAGGACGGCCTACGAGCAGTACTTC
CASSRERTAYEQYF
>TRBD1|TRBJ1-6|few|TRBV30|14
TGTGCCTGGAGCCAGGGGGACAGGAATTCACCCCTCCACTTT
CAWSQGDRNSPLHF
>NA|TRBJ1-5|NA|TRBV28|12
TGTGCCAGCAGTACAGGGTTCCAGCCCCAGCATTTT
CASSTGFQPQHF
>NA|TRBJ1-2|NA|TRBV5-8|14
TGTGCCAGCAGCTTGGGCCGGGCCAGACGCTCAGACACCTTC
CASSLGRARRSDTF